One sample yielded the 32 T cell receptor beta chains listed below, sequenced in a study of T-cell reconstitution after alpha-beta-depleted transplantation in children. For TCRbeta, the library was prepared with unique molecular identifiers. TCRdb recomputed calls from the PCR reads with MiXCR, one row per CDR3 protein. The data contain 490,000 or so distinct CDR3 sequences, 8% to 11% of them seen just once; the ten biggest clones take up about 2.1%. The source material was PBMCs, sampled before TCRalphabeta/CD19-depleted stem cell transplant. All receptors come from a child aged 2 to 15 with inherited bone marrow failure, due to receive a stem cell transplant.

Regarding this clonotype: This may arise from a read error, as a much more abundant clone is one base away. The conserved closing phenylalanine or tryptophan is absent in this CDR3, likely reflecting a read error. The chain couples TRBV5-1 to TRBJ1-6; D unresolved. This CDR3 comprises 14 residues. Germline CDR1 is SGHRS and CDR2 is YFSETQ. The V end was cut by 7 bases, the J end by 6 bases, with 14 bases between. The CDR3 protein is CASRLGGGNSPLHS. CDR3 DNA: TGCGCCAGCCGCCTGGGCGGAGGTAATTCACCCCTCCACTCT.

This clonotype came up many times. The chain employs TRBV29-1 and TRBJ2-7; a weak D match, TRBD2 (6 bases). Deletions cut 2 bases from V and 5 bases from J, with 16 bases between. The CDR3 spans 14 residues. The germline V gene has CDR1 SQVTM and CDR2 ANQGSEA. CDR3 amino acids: CSVELGLPSHEQYF. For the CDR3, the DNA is TGCAGCGTTGAATTAGGACTACCGAGCCACGAGCAGTACTTC.

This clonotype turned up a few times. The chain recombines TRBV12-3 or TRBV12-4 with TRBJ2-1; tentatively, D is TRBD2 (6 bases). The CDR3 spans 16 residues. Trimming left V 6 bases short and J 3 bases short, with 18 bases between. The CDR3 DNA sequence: TGTGCCAGCAGATCTAGGACTACCGGGGACTACAATGAGCAGTTCTTC. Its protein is CASRSRTTGDYNEQFF.

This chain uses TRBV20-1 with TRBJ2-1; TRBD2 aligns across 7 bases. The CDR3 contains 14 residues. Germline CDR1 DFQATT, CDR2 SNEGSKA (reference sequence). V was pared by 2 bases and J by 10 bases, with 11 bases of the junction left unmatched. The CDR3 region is CSARSWGRAKEQFF. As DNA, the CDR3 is TGCAGTGCTAGATCATGGGGGAGGGCCAAGGAGCAGTTCTTC.

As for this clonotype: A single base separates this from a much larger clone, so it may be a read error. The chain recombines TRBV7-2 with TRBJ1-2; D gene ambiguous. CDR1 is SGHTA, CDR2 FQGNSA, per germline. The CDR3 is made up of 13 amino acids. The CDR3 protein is CASSLVAGEGYSF. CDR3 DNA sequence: TGTGCCAGCAGCTTAGTGGCAGGAGAGGGCTACTCCTTC.

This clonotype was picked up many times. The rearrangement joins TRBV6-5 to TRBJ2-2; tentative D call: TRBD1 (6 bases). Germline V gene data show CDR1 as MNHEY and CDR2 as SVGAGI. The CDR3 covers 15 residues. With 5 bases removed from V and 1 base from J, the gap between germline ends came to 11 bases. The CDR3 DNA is TGTGCCAGCAGTACAGGGTTCCTGAACACCGGGGAGCTGTTTTTT. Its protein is CASSTGFLNTGELFF.

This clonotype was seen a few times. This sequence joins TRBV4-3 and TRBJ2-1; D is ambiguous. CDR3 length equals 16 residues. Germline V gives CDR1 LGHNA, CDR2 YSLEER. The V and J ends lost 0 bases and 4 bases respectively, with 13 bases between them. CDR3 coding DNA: TGCGCCAGCAGCCAAGATCTTGCCAGACTGTACAATGAGCAGTTCTTC. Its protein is CASSQDLARLYNEQFF.

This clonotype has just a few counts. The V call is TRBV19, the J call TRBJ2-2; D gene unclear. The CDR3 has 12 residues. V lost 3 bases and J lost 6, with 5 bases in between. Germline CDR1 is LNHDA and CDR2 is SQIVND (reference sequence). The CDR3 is CASSIGPGELFF. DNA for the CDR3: TGTGCCAGTAGTATTGGGCCCGGGGAGCTGTTTTTT.

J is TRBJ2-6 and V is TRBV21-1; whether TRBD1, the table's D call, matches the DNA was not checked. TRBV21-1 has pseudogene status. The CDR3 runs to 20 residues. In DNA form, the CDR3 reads TGTGCCAGCAGCAAAACGCCCAGGGGGACAGGGGTTGGTGGGGCCAACGTCCTGACTTTC. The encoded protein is CASSKTPRGTGVGGANVLTF.

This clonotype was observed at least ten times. The CDR3 sequence: CASSESGGETQYF. The DNA for the CDR3 is TGTGCCAGCAGTGAATCAGGAGGAGAGACCCAGTACTTC. The chain couples TRBV25-1 to TRBJ2-5; D might be TRBD2 (5 bases). V was trimmed by 1 base and J by 4 bases, leaving 7 bases between them. CDR1 and CDR2 from the germline V gene are MGHDK and SYGVNS. There are 13 residues in the CDR3. Combining the CDR3 with reference TRBV25-1 and TRBJ2-5 gives the whole variable domain EADIYQTPRYLVIGTGKKITLECSQTMGHDKMYWYQQDPGMELHLIHYSYGVNSTEKGDLSSESTVSRIRTEHFPLTLESARPSHTSQYLCASSESGGETQYFGPGTRLLVL.

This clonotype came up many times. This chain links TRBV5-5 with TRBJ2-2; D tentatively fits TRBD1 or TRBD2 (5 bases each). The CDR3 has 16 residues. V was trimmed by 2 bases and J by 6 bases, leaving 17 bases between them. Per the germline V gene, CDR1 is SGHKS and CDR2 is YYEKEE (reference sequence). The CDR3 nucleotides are TGTGCCAGCAGCTTAGGACTGGGGGAAAACGCCGGGGAGCTGTTTTTT. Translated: CASSLGLGENAGELFF. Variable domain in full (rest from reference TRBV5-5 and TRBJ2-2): DAGVTQSPTHLIKTRGQQVTLRCSPISGHKSVSWYQQVLGQGPQFIFQYYEKEERGRGNFPDRFSARQFPNYSSELNVNALLLGDSALYLCASSLGLGENAGELFFGEGSRLTVL.

Here the CDR3 DNA reads TGTGCCAGCAGCGTTTGGTCCGCGAACACCGGGGAGCTGTTTTTT. The encoded protein is CASSVWSANTGELFF. V and J are TRBV9 and TRBJ2-2, with D uncertain. Germline loops: CDR1 SGDLS, CDR2 YYNGEE. Trimming stripped 2 bases from V and 0 bases from J, with 8 bases between. This CDR3 spans 15 amino acids. Filled out from reference TRBV9 and TRBJ2-2, the complete variable domain reads DSGVTQTPKHLITATGQRVTLRCSPRSGDLSVYWYQQSLDQGLQFLIQYYNGEERAKGNILERFSAQQFPDLHSELNLSSLELGDSALYFCASSVWSANTGELFFGEGSRLTVL.

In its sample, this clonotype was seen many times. The CDR3 is CASSAEWAGSYEQYF. CDR3 sequence (DNA): TGTGCCAGCAGCGCCGAGTGGGCCGGCTCCTACGAGCAGTACTTC. This sequence joins TRBV7-9 and TRBJ2-7; no definite D call. The CDR3 has 15 amino acids. The V end lost 5 bases, the J end lost 0 bases, and 14 bases lay between the germline ends. Germline CDR1 SEHNR, CDR2 FQNEAQ (reference sequence).

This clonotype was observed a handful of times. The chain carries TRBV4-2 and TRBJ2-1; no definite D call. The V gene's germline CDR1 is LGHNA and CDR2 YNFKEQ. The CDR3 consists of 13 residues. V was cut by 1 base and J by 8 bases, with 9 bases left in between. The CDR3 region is CASSQVIGHEQFF. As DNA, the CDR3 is TGTGCCAGCAGCCAAGTAATAGGTCATGAGCAGTTCTTC.

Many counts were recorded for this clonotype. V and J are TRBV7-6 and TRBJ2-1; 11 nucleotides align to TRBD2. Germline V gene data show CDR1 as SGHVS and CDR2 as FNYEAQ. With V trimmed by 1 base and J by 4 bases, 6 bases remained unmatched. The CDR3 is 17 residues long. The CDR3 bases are TGTGCCAGCAGCTTAGTACCGGGACTAGCGGTATACAATGAGCAGTTCTTC. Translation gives CASSLVPGLAVYNEQFF.

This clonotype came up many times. The CDR3 DNA sequence: TGCGCCAGCAGCCTGACACGGCCAGACTCACCCCTCCACTTT. Translation: CASSLTRPDSPLHF. The gene calls are TRBV4-1 and TRBJ1-6; D is uncertain. The CDR3 loop spans 14 amino acids. V dropped 4 bases and J dropped 10 bases, with 14 bases sitting between them. Germline assignment: CDR1 MGHRA and CDR2 YSYEKL.

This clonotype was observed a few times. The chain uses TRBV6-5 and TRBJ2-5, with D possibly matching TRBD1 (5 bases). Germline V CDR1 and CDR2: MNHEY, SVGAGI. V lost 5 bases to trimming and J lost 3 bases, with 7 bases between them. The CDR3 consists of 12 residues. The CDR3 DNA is TGTGCCAGCAGTGACAGAAAAGAGACCCAGTACTTC. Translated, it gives CASSDRKETQYF.

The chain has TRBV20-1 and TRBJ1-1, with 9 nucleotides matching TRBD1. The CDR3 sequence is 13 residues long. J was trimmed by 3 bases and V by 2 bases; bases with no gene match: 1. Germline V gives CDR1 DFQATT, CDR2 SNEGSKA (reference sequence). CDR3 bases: TGCAGTGCTAGAACAGGGGGCCACACTGAAGCTTTCTTT. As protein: CSARTGGHTEAFF.

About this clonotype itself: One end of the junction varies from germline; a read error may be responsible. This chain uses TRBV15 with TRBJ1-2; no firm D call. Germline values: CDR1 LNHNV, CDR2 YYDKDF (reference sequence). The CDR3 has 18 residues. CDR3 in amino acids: CPTSRDSVRNSAHYGYTF. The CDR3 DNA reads TGTCCCACCAGCAGAGATTCTGTTAGAAACAGCGCCCACTATGGCTACACCTTC. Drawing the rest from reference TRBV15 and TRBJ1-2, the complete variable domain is DAMVIQNPRYQVTQFGKPVTLSCSQTLNHNVMYWYQQKSSQAPKLLFHYYDKDFNNEADTPDNFQSRRPNTSFCFLDIRSPGLGDTAMYLCPTSRDSVRNSAHYGYTFGSGTRLTVV.

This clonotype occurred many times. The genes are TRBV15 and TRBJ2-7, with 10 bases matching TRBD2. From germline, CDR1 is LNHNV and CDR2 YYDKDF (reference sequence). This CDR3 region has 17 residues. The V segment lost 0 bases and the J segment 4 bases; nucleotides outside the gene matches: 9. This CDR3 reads CATSRDPGPSGSYEQYF. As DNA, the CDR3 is TGTGCCACCAGCAGAGATCCGGGGCCTAGCGGGAGTTACGAGCAGTACTTC. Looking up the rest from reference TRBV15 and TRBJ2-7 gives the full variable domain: DAMVIQNPRYQVTQFGKPVTLSCSQTLNHNVMYWYQQKSSQAPKLLFHYYDKDFNNEADTPDNFQSRRPNTSFCFLDIRSPGLGDTAMYLCATSRDPGPSGSYEQYFGPGTRLTVT.

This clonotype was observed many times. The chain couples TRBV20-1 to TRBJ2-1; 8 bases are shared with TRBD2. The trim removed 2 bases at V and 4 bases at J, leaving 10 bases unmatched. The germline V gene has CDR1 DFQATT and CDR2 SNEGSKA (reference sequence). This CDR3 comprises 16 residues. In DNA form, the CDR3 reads TGCAGTGCTAGATCAGTAAGCGGGAGTGTTTACAATGAGCAGTTCTTC. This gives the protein CSARSVSGSVYNEQFF.

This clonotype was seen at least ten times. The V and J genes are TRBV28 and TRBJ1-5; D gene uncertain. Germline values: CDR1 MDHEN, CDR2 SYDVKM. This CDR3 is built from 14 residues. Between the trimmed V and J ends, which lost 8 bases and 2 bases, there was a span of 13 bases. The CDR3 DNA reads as TGTGCCAGCTTGTTGGGTTGGGGCAATCAGCCCCAGCATTTT. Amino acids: CASLLGWGNQPQHF. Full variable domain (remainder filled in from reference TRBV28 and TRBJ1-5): DVKVTQSSRYLVKRTGEKVFLECVQDMDHENMFWYRQDPGLGLRLIYFSYDVKMKEKGDIPEGYSVSREKKERFSLILESASTNQTSMYLCASLLGWGNQPQHFGDGTRLSIL.

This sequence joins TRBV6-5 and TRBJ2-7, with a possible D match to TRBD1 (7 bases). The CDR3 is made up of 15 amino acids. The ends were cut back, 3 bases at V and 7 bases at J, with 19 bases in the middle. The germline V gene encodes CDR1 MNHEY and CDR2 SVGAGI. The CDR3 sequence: CASSYGGGLVREQYF. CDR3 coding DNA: TGTGCCAGCAGTTATGGAGGGGGCCTAGTAAGGGAGCAGTACTTC.

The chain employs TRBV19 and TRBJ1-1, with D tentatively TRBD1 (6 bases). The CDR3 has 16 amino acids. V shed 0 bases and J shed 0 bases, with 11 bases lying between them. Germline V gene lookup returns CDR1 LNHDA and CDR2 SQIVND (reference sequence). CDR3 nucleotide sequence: TGTGCCAGTAGTATAGAGGAGGAGGGGGTGAACACTGAAGCTTTCTTT. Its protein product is CASSIEEEGVNTEAFF. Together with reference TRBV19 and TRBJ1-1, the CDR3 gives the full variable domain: DGGITQSPKYLFRKEGQNVTLSCEQNLNHDAMYWYRQDPGQGLRLIYYSQIVNDFQKGDIAEGYSVSREKKESFPLTVTSAQKNPTAFYLCASSIEEEGVNTEAFFGQGTRLTVV.

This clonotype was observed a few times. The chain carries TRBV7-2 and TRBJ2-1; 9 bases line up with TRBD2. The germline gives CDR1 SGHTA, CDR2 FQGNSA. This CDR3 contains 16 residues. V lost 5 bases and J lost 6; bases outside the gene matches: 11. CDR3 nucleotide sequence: TGTGCCAGCAGCCCGAGCCTACTAGCGGGTGGCAATGAGCAGTTCTTC. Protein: CASSPSLLAGGNEQFF.

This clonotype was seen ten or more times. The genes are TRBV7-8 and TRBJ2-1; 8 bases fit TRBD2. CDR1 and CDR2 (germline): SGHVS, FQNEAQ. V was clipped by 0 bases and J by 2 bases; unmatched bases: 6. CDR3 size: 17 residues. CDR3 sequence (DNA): TGTGCCAGCAGCTTAGCCTACAGCGGGAGTGCCTACAATGAGCAGTTCTTC. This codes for CASSLAYSGSAYNEQFF.

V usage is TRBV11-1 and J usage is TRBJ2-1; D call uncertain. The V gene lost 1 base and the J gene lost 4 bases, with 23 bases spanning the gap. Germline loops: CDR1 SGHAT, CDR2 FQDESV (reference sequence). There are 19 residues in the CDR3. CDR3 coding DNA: TGTGCCAGCAGCTTAGAATCAGCGAGAGCAGTCACTAAATACAATGAGCAGTTCTTC. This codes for CASSLESARAVTKYNEQFF. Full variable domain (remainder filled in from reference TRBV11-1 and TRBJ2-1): EAEVAQSPRYKITEKSQAVAFWCDPISGHATLYWYRQILGQGPELLVQFQDESVVDDSQLPKDRFSAERLKGVDSTLKIQPAELGDSAMYLCASSLESARAVTKYNEQFFGPGTRLTVL.

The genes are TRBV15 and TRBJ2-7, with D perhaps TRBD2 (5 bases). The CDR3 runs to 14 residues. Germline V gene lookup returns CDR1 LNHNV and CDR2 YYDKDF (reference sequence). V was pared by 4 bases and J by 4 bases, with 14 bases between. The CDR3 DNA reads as TGTGCCACCAGCATTTCGGGGTATCGGTACGAGCAGTACTTC. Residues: CATSISGYRYEQYF.

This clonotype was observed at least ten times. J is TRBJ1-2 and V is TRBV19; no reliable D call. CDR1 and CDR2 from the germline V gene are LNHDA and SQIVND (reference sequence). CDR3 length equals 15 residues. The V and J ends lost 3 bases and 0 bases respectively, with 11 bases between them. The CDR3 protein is CASSIGPGSNYGYTF. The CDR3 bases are TGTGCCAGTAGTATTGGGCCGGGCTCTAACTATGGCTACACCTTC.

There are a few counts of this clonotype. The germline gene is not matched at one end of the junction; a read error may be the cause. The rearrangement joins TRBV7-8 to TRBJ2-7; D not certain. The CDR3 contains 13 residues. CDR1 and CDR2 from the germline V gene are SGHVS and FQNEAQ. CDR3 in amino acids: CASSYGKLYEHYF. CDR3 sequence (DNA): TGTGCCAGCAGCTACGGAAAACTTTACGAGCATTACTTC.

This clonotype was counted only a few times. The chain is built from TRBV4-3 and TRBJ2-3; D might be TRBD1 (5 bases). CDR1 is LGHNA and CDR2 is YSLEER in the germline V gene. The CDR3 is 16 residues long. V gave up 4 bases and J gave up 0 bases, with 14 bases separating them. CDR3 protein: CASSPRSQGSTDTQYF. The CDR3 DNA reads TGCGCCAGCAGCCCTCGCTCGCAGGGAAGCACAGATACGCAGTATTTT.

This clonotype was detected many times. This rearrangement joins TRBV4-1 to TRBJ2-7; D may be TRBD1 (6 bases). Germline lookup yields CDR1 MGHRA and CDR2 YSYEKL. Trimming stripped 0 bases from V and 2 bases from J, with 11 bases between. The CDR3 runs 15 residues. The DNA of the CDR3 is TGCGCCAGCAGCCAAGACTCACAGGGCCCCTACGAGCAGTACTTC. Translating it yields CASSQDSQGPYEQYF.